This TCR beta chain is from a study of shared clonotypes between healthy human individuals. Overall study: Donors were a couple of women and three men aged 18 to 49.

Profiled with immunoSEQ multiplex PCR; TCRdb holds only in-frame clones, not every one. Of 650,000 to 750,000 clones in the sample, 72% were seen once. Naive CD4+ cells were CD45RA-selected; the remaining cells were memory. Findings of the study overall: Blood was the only sampled material, and tissue repertoires likely differ.

The CDR3 runs to 17 residues. The germline gives CDR1 SGHTA, CDR2 FQGTGA. V lost 5 bases and J lost 1; bases outside the gene matches: 10. As concerns this clone: Its antigen is not identified.

Material: memory CD4+ T cells sorted from blood. Subset reported: CD45RA-negative fraction. The origin of this receptor is a woman aged 25-40 years in good health. The chain has TRBV7-3 and TRBJ2-1; 8 bases align to TRBD2. In nucleotides, the CDR3 is TGTGCCAGCAGCCCCTCGGGAAGCGGGAGTTCCTACAATGAGCAGTTCTTC. Protein: CASSPSGSGSSYNEQFF. The whole variable domain, remainder taken from reference TRBV7-3 and TRBJ2-1, is GAGVSQTPSNKVTEKGKYVELRCDPISGHTALYWYRQSLGQGPEFLIYFQGTGAADDSGLPNDRFFAVRPEGSVSTLKIQRTERGDSAVYLCASSPSGSGSSYNEQFFGPGTRLTVL.